This T cell receptor beta chain originates from a study of T-cell memory formation after mild COVID-19 (dated by TCRdb to the early 2020s). Looking at the study overall: TCR sequence clusters from the two donors were largely donor specific. In two donors, T-cell clones that expanded and contracted after mild COVID-19 were tracked by sequencing TCRalpha and TCRbeta repertoires over time. The cohort comprised two young, previously healthy adult volunteers, one female and one male.

The reads were generated on an Illumina NovaSeq 6000. TCRalpha and TCRbeta cDNA libraries were constructed by 5'RACE with constant-segment primers, with sample barcodes and unique molecular identifiers being introduced. Trizol reagent was used to extract RNA from every sample. The libraries were amplified in two PCR steps, and the second step added a second sample barcode and Illumina TruSeq adapters. Libraries were sequenced on an Illumina NovaSeq with 2 x 150 bp paired-end reads. The published analysis was carried out like this. With migec v1.2.7, reads were demultiplexed and then collapsed into UMI-guided consensus sequences. Using mixcr v2.1.11, the UMI consensuses were aligned to TRA and TRB V and J templates and assembled into clonotypes. Expanded or contracted clonotypes were those called significant by both edgeR and NoisET, with noise models trained on biological replicates. For edgeR calls, the cutoffs were a false discovery rate-adjusted p below 0.01 and a log2 fold-change threshold of 1. PCA with hierarchical clustering of max-normalized trajectories of the 1000 most abundant clonotypes was used as exploratory dynamics analysis. The CD4 or CD8 phenotype of responding clones was assigned using the separately sequenced CD4+ and CD8+ repertoires. The public sequencing data were trimmed at Q25 with fastp and processed into clonotypes with MiXCR by TCRdb, which kept only in-frame beta chains. Each record represents a unique CDR3 protein, reported with the most common genes and DNA among its rows. The V and J calls, along with clone size, are taken from TCRdb and not from the paper's own processing. For this sample there are 200,000 to 250,000 distinct CDR3 sequences; around 9.1% appear just once. Roughly 3.5% of the sample lies in the top ten.

Ficoll-Paque density gradient centrifugation was the method used to isolate PBMCs. Findings and caveats that apply to the study as a whole: SARS-CoV-2 specificity of the second-wave clones peaking on day 37 was not confirmed. Only two mild cases were covered in the study, and larger cohorts including severe cases with pre-infection samples were considered necessary. Contracting CD4+ clones appeared mostly in the CM and EM memory subsets, whereas CD8+ clones were enriched in EMRA. Clones that contracted from day 15 to 85 showed balanced CD4/CD8 phenotypes, whereas a second wave of clones that expanded from day 15 to 37 leaned towards CD4+. Some responding clones were detected in pre-infection memory, which suggested that pre-existing cross-reactive memory T cells had joined the SARS-CoV-2 response.

The germline V gene yields SQVTM for CDR1 and ANQGSEA for CDR2. Reading from cysteine to phenylalanine, the CDR3 counts 12 amino acids. Here the CDR3 DNA is all that survives: 36 bases in frame from base 1. At the junction V is shortened by 6 bases and J by 3 bases; bases outside the gene matches: 2. This clonotype was seen a handful of times. Which antigen it targets is not known. No base-level quality is on record; no much larger clone is a single base apart. Material: PBMCs or a T cell subset sorted from them (not recorded which). The V and J segments used are TRBV29-1 and TRBJ1-5; 7 central nucleotides agree with TRBD1. This clonotype was sampled from a man aged 18 to 30 who had mild COVID-19 (a few samples of this study predate the infection). The sample titles of this study are shuffled in the database, so cell type and time point are left out; the donor was told from shared clones. CDR3 protein: CSVGQPNQPQHF. The sequenced DNA is TGCAGCGTGGGACAGCCCAATCAGCCCCAGCATTTT.